The 20 T cell receptor beta chains presented below share a single source sample, sequenced in a study of T cells expressing NK-cell markers (dated by TCRdb to the early 2020s). The library came from 5' RACE. TCRdb records Illumina HiSeq 2000 as the sequencer. TCRdb reprocessed the public reads and reports one entry per CDR3 protein sequence, without DNA. This sample's table carries more than 120,000 distinct CDR3 sequences. The ten biggest clones cover roughly an eighth of the sample. Sequences were obtained from blood T cells: a sorted CD56 or NKG2C T cell subset, CD4+ or CD8+ T cells, or bulk PBMC T cells (not recorded which). The source of these receptors is a young man in good health. Donor details come from another sample of the same person, matched by shared clones.

The chain couples TRBV7-7 to TRBJ2-3; there is no DNA to check the TCRdb D call of TRBD1. From germline, CDR1 is SSHAT and CDR2 FNYEAQ (reference sequence). The CDR3 spans 16 residues. CDR3 residues: CASSPTGGWSTDTQYF.

V is TRBV2 and J is TRBJ2-2. This CDR3 has 17 amino acids. Germline V lookup: CDR1 SNHLY, CDR2 FYNNEI. The CDR3 here is CASSVSRLRGNTGELFF.

The V gene is TRBV12-3 or TRBV12-4, the J gene TRBJ2-1; TCRdb designates TRBD2, a call that cannot be tested without DNA. This CDR3 region has 15 residues. This CDR3 is CASSPLESSYNEQFF.

This chain joins TRBV13 and TRBJ2-2; the D call from TCRdb, TRBD2, cannot be confirmed without DNA. CDR1 is PRHDT, CDR2 FYEKMQ, per germline (reference sequence). This CDR3 has 17 amino acids. The CDR3 loop reads CASSLAGAEGNTGELFF. The variable domain in full, completed from reference TRBV13 and TRBJ2-2, reads AAGVIQSPRHLIKEKRETATLKCYPIPRHDTVYWYQQGPGQDPQFLISFYEKMQSDKGSIPDRFSAQQFSDYHSELNMSSLELGDSALYFCASSLAGAEGNTGELFFGEGSRLTVL.

V and J are TRBV12-5 and TRBJ2-1. CDR3 length: 13 residues. Per the germline V gene, CDR1 is LGHNT and CDR2 is FRNRAP. This CDR3 is CASGLVVLGEQFF.

The rearrangement uses TRBV5-5 and TRBJ1-5. This CDR3 region has 16 residues. The germline gives CDR1 SGHKS, CDR2 YYEKEE (reference sequence). The CDR3 loop is CASSLYEDPRNQPQHF.

J is TRBJ2-7 and V is TRBV20-1; absent DNA, TCRdb's TRBD1 call cannot be checked. The CDR3 totals 14 residues. The V gene's germline CDR1 is DFQATT and CDR2 SNEGSKA (reference sequence). CDR3 in amino acids: CSARDPQGIYEQYF.

The gene calls are TRBV29-1 and TRBJ2-1; TCRdb indicates TRBD1, and absent DNA this call remains unverified. The CDR3 covers 16 residues. Germline V gives CDR1 SQVTM, CDR2 ANQGSEA. Here the CDR3 reads CSVDRRGQDANNEQFF.

The chain joins TRBV6-1 to TRBJ2-2; TCRdb's D call of TRBD2 is untestable without DNA. This CDR3 is built from 15 residues. Germline V gene lookup returns CDR1 MNHNS and CDR2 SASEGT. CDR3 loop: CASRGLAGGTGELFF.

V usage is TRBV7-8 and J usage is TRBJ2-1; TCRdb's D call of TRBD2 is untestable without DNA. The CDR3 length is 14 residues. CDR1 is SGHVS, CDR2 FQNEAQ, per germline. The CDR3: CASSEPGLVNEQFF.

This chain connects TRBV20-1 to TRBJ2-7; absent DNA, TCRdb's TRBD1 call cannot be checked. The CDR3 sequence is 14 residues long. Looked up from germline, CDR1 is DFQATT and CDR2 is SNEGSKA (reference sequence). Here the CDR3 reads CSASPVGQGVIRYF.

CDR3 residues: CASSLYPAGGTYNEQFF. The V call is TRBV5-1, the J call TRBJ2-1; TCRdb selects TRBD2, and the lack of DNA leaves this call unchecked. The CDR3 extends over 17 amino acids. Germline V CDR1 and CDR2: SGHRS, YFSETQ.

The rearrangement joins TRBV7-9 to TRBJ2-1; TCRdb names TRBD1, which stays unverified in the absence of DNA. The CDR3 is made up of 14 amino acids. Germline lookup yields CDR1 SEHNR and CDR2 FQNEAQ (reference sequence). CDR3 sequence reads: CASRLDRGHNEQFF.

The rearrangement joins TRBV20-1 to TRBJ1-5. This CDR3 region has 12 residues. Germline V gene data show CDR1 as DFQATT and CDR2 as SNEGSKA (reference sequence). CDR3 in amino acids: CSATASGQPQHF.

The chain recombines TRBV6-5 with TRBJ2-5; TCRdb calls TRBD1, which cannot be checked without DNA. Looked up from germline, CDR1 is MNHEY and CDR2 is SVGAGI. This CDR3 has 15 residues. CDR3 in amino acids: CASSYSGGSGETQYF.

The chain combines TRBV27 with TRBJ2-1; without DNA, the TCRdb call of TRBD2 cannot be checked. CDR3 length: 16 residues. CDR1 is MNHEY, CDR2 SMNVEV, per germline (reference sequence). The CDR3 sequence: CASRGGAAYSYNEQFF.

The rearrangement joins TRBV2 to TRBJ1-1; TCRdb designates TRBD1, a call that cannot be tested without DNA. Looked up from germline, CDR1 is SNHLY and CDR2 is FYNNEI. The CDR3 covers 11 residues. CDR3 sequence: CASSSTGEAFF.

The genes are TRBV29-1 and TRBJ2-1; the D call of TRBD2 rests on TCRdb alone, since no DNA is present to check it. The CDR3 covers 17 residues. Germline-derived CDR1 and CDR2 are SQVTM and ANQGSEA. The CDR3 sequence is CSVEDPRTSGIYNEQFF.

V is TRBV5-1 and J is TRBJ2-2. CDR1 is SGHRS, CDR2 YFSETQ, per germline. CDR3 length: 12 residues. The CDR3 sequence is CASSIQGGELFF.

This chain uses TRBV14 with TRBJ2-1; absent DNA, TCRdb's TRBD1 call cannot be checked. The germline CDR1 and CDR2 sequences are SGHDN and FVKESK. The CDR3 length is 16 residues. The CDR3 reads CASSQVGQGTYNEQFF.